These 19 T cell receptor beta chains were sequenced from one sample in a study of cytomegalovirus exposure and HLA in healthy donors. A multiplex PCR was run with 60 Vbeta primers and 13 Jbeta primers. Assay: immunoSEQ multiplex PCR; the TCRdb copy retains only in-frame clones and omits some. The table shows some 130,000 clones, with about 80% occurring only once. What was sequenced was PBMCs. The receptors shown here come from a man aged 40-50 years in good health and CMV-seropositive.

CDR3 in DNA: TGTGCCTGGACCGGGACTAGTCTATGGGTGGGTACGCAGTATTTT. This translates into CAWTGTSLWVGTQYF. The J gene is TRBJ2-3, the V gene TRBV30; 8 bases map to TRBD2. After removal of 4 bases from V and 8 bases from J, the junction contained 14 bases not matched to a gene. Germline V gene lookup returns CDR1 GTSNPN and CDR2 SVGIG (reference sequence). The CDR3 runs 15 residues.

Comment on this clone: An end of the junction does not agree with germline; a read error may underlie this. CDR3 nucleotide sequence: TGCGCCAGCAGCCAAGATGGACAGCACGGTCACTTC. Protein sequence: CASSQDGQHGHF. V gene TRBV4-1 combines with J gene TRBJ2-5; tentative D call: TRBD1 (6 bases). The CDR3 is made up of 12 amino acids. Germline V lookup: CDR1 MGHRA, CDR2 YSYEKL.

This chain uses TRBV11-1 with TRBJ1-1; D ambiguous. The V gene's germline CDR1 is SGHAT and CDR2 FQDESV (reference sequence). With 7 bases removed from V and 0 bases from J, the gap between germline ends came to 12 bases. This CDR3 has 14 residues. The CDR3 region is CASTRSGMNTEAFF. The CDR3 DNA follows: TGTGCCAGCACCCGGTCGGGAATGAACACTGAAGCTTTCTTT.

V is TRBV30 and J is TRBJ2-3; 11 bases agree with TRBD2. The CDR3 spans 14 residues. CDR1 is GTSNPN, CDR2 SVGIG, per germline (reference sequence). The V segment lost 2 bases and the J segment 6 bases; nucleotides outside the gene matches: 4. This CDR3 is CAWSLAGGADTQYF. In DNA form, the CDR3 reads TGTGCCTGGAGTCTAGCGGGAGGAGCGGATACGCAGTATTTT. Full variable domain (outside the CDR3, taken from reference TRBV30 and TRBJ2-3): SQTIHQWPATLVQPVGSPLSLECTVEGTSNPNLYWYRQAAGRGLQLLFYSVGIGQISSEVPQNLSASRPQDRQFILSSKKLLLSDSGFYLCAWSLAGGADTQYFGPGTRLTVL.

This chain links TRBV7-3 with TRBJ2-1, with 8 bases identical to TRBD2. The CDR3 totals 15 residues. The germline V gene has CDR1 SGHTA and CDR2 FQGTGA. With 0 bases clipped from V and 2 bases from J, the junction kept 0 bases outside the gene matches. CDR3 sequence: CASSLTSGAYNEQFF. In DNA, the CDR3 is TGTGCCAGCAGCTTAACTAGCGGGGCCTACAATGAGCAGTTCTTC.

The CDR3 region is CASSTGTAYGYTF. DNA for the CDR3: TGCGCCAGCAGTACCGGGACAGCCTATGGCTACACCTTC. The rearrangement joins TRBV10-1 to TRBJ1-2; 7 bases fit TRBD1. J was trimmed by 4 bases and V by 5 bases; bases with no gene match: 4. CDR3 length: 13 residues. Germline assignment: CDR1 WNHNN and CDR2 SYGVQD (reference sequence).

This clone came up a few times. The V gene is TRBV7-8, the J gene TRBJ1-1, with 9 bases matching TRBD1. Trimming removed 2 bases from V and 5 bases from J; junction bases left unmatched: 3. The V gene's germline CDR1 is SGHVS and CDR2 FQNEAQ. There are 14 residues in the CDR3. This CDR3 is CASSLNRGLTEAFF. CDR3 DNA: TGTGCCAGCAGCTTAAACAGGGGGCTTACTGAAGCTTTCTTT.

V gene TRBV18 combines with J gene TRBJ2-7, with TRBD1 matching 7 bases. V lost 3 bases, J lost 2 bases, and 1 base stayed unmatched. From germline, CDR1 is KGHSH and CDR2 LQKENI. This CDR3 has 13 amino acids. This CDR3 is CASSPGTAYEQYF. The CDR3 DNA sequence: TGTGCCAGCTCACCCGGGACAGCCTACGAGCAGTACTTC.

This clone was seen only once. The rearrangement uses TRBV9 and TRBJ1-3; the D gene is possibly TRBD1 (6 bases). CDR3 length: 14 amino acids. The V gene's germline CDR1 is SGDLS and CDR2 YYNGEE. V was clipped by 2 bases and J by 6 bases, with 12 bases between them. The CDR3: CASSVGQSQNTIYF. CDR3 DNA: TGTGCCAGCAGCGTGGGACAAAGTCAAAACACCATATATTTT.

This clone came up a few times. J is TRBJ2-5 and V is TRBV5-6; maybe TRBD1 (6 bases). CDR3 length: 15 residues. Trimming pared 4 bases from V and 5 bases from J, leaving 18 bases between. The germline gives CDR1 SGHDT, CDR2 YYEEEE. The chain's CDR3 is CASSGLAGAVETQYF. The DNA for the CDR3 is TGTGCCAGCAGCGGGTTGGCAGGGGCCGTGGAGACCCAGTACTTC.

The chain joins TRBV28 to TRBJ1-4; 10 positions match TRBD1. After removal of 10 bases from V and 8 bases from J, the junction contained 10 bases not matched to a gene. From germline, CDR1 is MDHEN and CDR2 SYDVKM. This CDR3 is built from 14 residues. The CDR3 nucleotides read TGTGCCACTCGGGCGACAGGGGGCGACGAAAAACTGTTTTTT. Residues: CATRATGGDEKLFF.

The rearrangement links TRBV6-6 to TRBJ1-2, with 9 bases matching TRBD1. The CDR3 runs 14 residues. The germline CDR1 and CDR2 sequences are MNHNY and SVGAGI (reference sequence). The V and J ends lost 4 bases and 4 bases, in that order; junction bases with no gene match: 4. CDR3 amino acids: CASSSGQGSYGYTF. In DNA form, the CDR3 reads TGTGCCAGCAGTTCGGGACAGGGTAGCTATGGCTACACCTTC.

This chain uses TRBV2 with TRBJ1-1, with D tentatively TRBD1 (6 bases). Trimming left V 5 bases short and J 10 bases short, with 20 bases between. The CDR3 is 14 amino acids. Looked up from germline, CDR1 is SNHLY and CDR2 is FYNNEI. The CDR3 is CASSLSGTTSRAFF. The CDR3 nucleotides read TGTGCCAGCAGTTTGTCAGGGACAACCTCTAGAGCTTTCTTT.

The chain links TRBV15 to TRBJ2-5; TRBD1 agrees at 9 bases. The end of the DNA fits TRBJ2-7 better, so the J call may be wrong. The CDR3 spans 14 residues. Per germline, CDR1 LNHNV and CDR2 YYDKDF (reference sequence). CDR3 bases: TGTGCCACCAGCTCACCCGGGACAGGGATCGAGCAGTACTTC. Its translation is CATSSPGTGIEQYF.

The chain joins TRBV29-1 to TRBJ2-7, with D maybe TRBD1 (6 bases). The CDR3 is 12 residues long. V was clipped by 6 bases and J by 4 bases, with 13 bases between them. Germline V gene lookup returns CDR1 SQVTM and CDR2 ANQGSEA. The CDR3, as DNA: TGCAGCGTCGCGGACAGCGAGTACGAGCAGTACTTC. As protein: CSVADSEYEQYF.

V usage is TRBV5-1 and J usage is TRBJ2-1, with D maybe TRBD1 (6 bases). This CDR3 has 13 amino acids. The V end was cut by 1 base, the J end by 8 bases, with 10 bases between. Germline CDR1 is SGHRS and CDR2 is YFSETQ. CDR3 sequence reads: CASSLTQGHEQFF. The CDR3 bases are TGCGCCAGCAGCTTGACACAGGGCCATGAGCAGTTCTTC.

The chain is built from TRBV9 and TRBJ1-1, with 10 positions matching TRBD1. The CDR3 totals 15 residues. With V trimmed by 3 bases and J by 5 bases, 7 bases remained unmatched. CDR1 SGDLS and CDR2 YYNGEE come from the germline V gene. CDR3 nucleotide sequence: TGTGCCAGCAGCGCTGGACAGGGGGTATTAACTGAAGCTTTCTTT. Amino acids: CASSAGQGVLTEAFF. Using reference TRBV9 and TRBJ1-1 for the parts outside the CDR3, the full variable domain is DSGVTQTPKHLITATGQRVTLRCSPRSGDLSVYWYQQSLDQGLQFLIQYYNGEERAKGNILERFSAQQFPDLHSELNLSSLELGDSALYFCASSAGQGVLTEAFFGQGTRLTVV.

V gene TRBV5-1 combines with J gene TRBJ1-2; TRBD1 matches 9 bases. The CDR3 covers 15 residues. From germline, CDR1 is SGHRS and CDR2 YFSETQ. V lost 2 bases and J lost 6; bases outside the gene matches: 8. CDR3 sequence (DNA): TGCGCCAGCAGCTTCAAGGACAGGGGAGGCGATGGCTACACCTTC. This sequence encodes CASSFKDRGGDGYTF.

J is TRBJ2-1 and V is TRBV5-8, with 8 bases matching TRBD2. Germline trimming cut 1 base from V and 1 base from J; bases unmatched to any gene: 1. CDR1 and CDR2 (germline): SGHTS, YDEGEE. The CDR3 has 15 amino acids. As DNA, the CDR3 is TGTGCCAGCAGCTTGACTAGCGGATCCTACAATGAGCAGTTCTTC. It is translated as CASSLTSGSYNEQFF.